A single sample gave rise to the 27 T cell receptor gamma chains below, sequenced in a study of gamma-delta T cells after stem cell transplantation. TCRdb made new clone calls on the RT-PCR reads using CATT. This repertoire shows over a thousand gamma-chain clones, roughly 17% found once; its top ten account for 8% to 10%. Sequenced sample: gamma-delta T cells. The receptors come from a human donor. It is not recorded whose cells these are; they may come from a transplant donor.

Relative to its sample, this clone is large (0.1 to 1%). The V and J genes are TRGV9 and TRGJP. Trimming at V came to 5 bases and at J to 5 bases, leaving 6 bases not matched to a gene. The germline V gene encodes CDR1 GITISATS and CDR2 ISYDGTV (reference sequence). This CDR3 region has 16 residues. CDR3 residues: CALWAREELGKKIKVF. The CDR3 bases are TGTGCCTTGTGGGCCCGGGAAGAGTTGGGCAAAAAAATCAAGGTATTT.

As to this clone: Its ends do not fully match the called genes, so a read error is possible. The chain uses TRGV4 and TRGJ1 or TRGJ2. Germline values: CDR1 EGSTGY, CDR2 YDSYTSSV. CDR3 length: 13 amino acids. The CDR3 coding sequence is TGTGCCACCTGGGCCGTTAATTATTATAGGAAACTCTTT. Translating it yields CATWAVNYYRKLF.

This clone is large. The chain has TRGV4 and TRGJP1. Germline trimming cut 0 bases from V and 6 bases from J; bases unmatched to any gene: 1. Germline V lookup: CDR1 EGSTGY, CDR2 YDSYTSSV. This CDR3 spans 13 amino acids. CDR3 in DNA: TGTGCCACCTGGGATGGGCCTGGTTGGTTCAAGATATTT. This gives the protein CATWDGPGWFKIF.

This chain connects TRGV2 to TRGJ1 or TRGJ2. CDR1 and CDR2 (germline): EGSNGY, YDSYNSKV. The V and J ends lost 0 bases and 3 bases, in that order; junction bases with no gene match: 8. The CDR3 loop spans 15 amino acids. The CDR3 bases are TGTGCCACCTGGGACGGGCCGGGTTGTTATTATAAGAAACTCTTT. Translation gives CATWDGPGCYYKKLF.

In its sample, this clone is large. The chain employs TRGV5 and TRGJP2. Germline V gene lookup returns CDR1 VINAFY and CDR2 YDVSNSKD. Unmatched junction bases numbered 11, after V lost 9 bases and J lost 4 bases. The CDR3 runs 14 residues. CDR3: CATARSYSDWIKTF. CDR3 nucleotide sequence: TGTGCCACCGCCCGGTCTTATAGTGATTGGATCAAGACGTTT.

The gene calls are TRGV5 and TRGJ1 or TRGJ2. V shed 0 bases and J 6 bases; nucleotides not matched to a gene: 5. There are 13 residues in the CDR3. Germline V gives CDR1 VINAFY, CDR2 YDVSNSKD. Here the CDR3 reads CATWDRPGYKKLF. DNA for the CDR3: TGTGCCACCTGGGACAGGCCAGGTTATAAGAAACTCTTT.

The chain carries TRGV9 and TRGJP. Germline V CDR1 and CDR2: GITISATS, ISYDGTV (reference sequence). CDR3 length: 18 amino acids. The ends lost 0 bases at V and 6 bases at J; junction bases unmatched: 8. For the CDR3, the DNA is TGTGCCTTGTGGGAGGTGTATGTCCGAGAGTTGGGCAAAAAAATCAAGGTATTT. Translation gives CALWEVYVRELGKKIKVF.

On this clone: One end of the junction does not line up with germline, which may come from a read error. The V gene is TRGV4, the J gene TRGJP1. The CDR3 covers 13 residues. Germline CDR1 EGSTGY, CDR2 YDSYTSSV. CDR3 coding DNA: TGTGCCACCTGGGATGCCGCTGGTGGGTTCAAGATATTT. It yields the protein CATWDAAGGFKIF.

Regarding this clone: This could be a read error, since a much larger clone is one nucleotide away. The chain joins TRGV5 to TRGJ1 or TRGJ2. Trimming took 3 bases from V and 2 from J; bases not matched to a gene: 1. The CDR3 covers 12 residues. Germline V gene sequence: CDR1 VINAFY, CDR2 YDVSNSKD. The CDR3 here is CATWDDYYKKLF. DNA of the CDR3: TGTGCCACCTGGGACGATTATTATAAGAAACTCTTT.

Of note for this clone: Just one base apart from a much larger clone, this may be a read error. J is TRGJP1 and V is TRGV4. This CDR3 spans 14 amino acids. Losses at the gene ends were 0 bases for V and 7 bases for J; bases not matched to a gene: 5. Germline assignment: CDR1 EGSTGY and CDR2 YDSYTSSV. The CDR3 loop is CATWDGPNGWFKIF. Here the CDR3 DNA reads TGTGCCACCTGGGATGGGCCCAATGGTTGGTTCAAGATATTT.

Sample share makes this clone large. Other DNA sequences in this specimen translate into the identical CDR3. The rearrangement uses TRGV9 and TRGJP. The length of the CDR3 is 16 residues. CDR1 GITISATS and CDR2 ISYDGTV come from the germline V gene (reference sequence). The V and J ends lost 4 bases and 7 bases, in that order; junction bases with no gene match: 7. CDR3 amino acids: CALWDDCELGKKIKVF. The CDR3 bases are TGTGCCTTGTGGGACGACTGCGAGTTGGGCAAAAAAATCAAGGTATTT.

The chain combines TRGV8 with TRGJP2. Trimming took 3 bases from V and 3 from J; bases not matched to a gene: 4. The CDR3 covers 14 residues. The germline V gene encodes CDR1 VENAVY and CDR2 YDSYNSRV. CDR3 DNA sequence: TGTGCCACCTGGGATGGCGGTAGTGATTGGATCAAGACGTTT. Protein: CATWDGGSDWIKTF.

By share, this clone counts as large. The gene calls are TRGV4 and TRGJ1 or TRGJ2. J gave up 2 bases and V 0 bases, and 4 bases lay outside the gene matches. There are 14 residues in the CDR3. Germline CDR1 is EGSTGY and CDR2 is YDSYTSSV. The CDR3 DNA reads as TGTGCCACCTGGGATGGGCCCTATTATTATAAGAAACTCTTT. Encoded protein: CATWDGPYYYKKLF.

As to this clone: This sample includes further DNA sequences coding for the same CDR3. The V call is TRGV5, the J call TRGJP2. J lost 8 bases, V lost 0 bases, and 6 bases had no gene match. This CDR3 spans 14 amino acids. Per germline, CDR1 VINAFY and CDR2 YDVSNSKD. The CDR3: CATWDRGGDWIKTF. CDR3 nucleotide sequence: TGTGCCACCTGGGACAGGGGGGGCGATTGGATCAAGACGTTT.

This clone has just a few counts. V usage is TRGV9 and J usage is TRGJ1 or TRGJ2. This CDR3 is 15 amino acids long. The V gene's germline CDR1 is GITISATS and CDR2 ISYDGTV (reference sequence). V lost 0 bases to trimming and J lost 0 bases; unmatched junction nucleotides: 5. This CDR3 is CALWEVPLNYYKKLF. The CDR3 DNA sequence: TGTGCCTTGTGGGAGGTGCCCCTGAATTATTATAAGAAACTCTTT.

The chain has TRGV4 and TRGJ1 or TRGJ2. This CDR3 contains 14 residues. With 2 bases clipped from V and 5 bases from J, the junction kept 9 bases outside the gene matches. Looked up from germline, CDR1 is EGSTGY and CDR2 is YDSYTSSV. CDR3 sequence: CATWDELTDYKKLF. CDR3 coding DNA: TGTGCCACCTGGGATGAGTTGACGGATTATAAGAAACTCTTT.

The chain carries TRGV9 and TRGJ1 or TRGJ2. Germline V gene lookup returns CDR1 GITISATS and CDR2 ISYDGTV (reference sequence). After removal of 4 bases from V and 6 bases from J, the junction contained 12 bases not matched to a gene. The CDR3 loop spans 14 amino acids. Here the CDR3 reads CALWDPLFGYKKLF. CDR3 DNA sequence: TGTGCCTTGTGGGATCCCCTTTTCGGTTATAAGAAACTCTTT.

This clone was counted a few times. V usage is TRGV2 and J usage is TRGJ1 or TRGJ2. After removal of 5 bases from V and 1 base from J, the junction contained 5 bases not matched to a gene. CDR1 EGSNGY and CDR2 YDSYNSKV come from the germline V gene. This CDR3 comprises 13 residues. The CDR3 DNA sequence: TGTGCCACCTGGGCCAGTAATTATTATAAGAAACTCTTT. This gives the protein CATWASNYYKKLF.

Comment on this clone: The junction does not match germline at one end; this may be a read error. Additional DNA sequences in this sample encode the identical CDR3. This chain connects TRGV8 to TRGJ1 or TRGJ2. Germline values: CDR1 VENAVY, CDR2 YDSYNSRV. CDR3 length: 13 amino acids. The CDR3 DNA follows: TGCGCCACCTGGGATAGTCCTTATTATAAGAAACTCTTT. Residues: CATWDSPYYKKLF.

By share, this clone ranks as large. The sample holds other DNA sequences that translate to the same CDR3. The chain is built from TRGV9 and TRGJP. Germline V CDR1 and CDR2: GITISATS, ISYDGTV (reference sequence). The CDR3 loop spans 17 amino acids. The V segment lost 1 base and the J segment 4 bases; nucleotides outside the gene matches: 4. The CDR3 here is CALWEVPQELGKKIKVF. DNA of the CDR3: TGTGCCTTGTGGGAGGTCCCCCAAGAGTTGGGCAAAAAAATCAAGGTATTT.

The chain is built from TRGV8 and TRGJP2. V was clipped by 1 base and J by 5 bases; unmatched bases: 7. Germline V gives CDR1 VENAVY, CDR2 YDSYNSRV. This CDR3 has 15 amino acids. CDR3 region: CATWDRIRSDWIKTF. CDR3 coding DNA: TGTGCCACCTGGGATAGAATTCGGAGTGATTGGATCAAGACGTTT.

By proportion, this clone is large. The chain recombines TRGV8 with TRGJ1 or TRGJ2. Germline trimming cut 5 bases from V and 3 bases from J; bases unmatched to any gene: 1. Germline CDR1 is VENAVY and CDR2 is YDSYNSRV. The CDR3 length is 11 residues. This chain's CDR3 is CATWVYYKKLF. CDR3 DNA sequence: TGTGCCACCTGGGTTTATTATAAGAAACTCTTT.

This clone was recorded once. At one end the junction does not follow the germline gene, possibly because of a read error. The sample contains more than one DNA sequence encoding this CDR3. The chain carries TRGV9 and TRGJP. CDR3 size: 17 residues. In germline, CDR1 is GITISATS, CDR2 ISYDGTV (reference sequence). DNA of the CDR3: TGTGCCTTGTGGGAGGCCCACCAAGAGTTGGGCAAAAAAATAAAGGTATTT. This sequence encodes CALWEAHQELGKKIKVF.

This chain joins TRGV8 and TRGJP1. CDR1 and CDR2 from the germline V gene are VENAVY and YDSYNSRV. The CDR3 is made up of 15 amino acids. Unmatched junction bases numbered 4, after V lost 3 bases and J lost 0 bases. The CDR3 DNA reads TGTGCCACCTGGGATTACCATACCACTGGTTGGTTCAAGATATTT. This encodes CATWDYHTTGWFKIF.

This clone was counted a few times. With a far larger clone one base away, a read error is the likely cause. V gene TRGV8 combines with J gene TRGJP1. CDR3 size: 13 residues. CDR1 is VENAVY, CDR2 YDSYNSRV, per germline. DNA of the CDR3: TGTGCCGCCTGGGATACCACTGGTTGGTTCAAGATATTT. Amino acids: CAAWDTTGWFKIF.

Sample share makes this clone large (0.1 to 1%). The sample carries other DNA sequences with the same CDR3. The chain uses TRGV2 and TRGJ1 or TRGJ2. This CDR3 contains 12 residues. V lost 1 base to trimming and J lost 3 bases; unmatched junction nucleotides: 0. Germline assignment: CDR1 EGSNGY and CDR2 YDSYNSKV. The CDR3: CATWDGYYKKLF. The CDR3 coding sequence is TGTGCCACCTGGGACGGTTATTATAAGAAACTCTTT.

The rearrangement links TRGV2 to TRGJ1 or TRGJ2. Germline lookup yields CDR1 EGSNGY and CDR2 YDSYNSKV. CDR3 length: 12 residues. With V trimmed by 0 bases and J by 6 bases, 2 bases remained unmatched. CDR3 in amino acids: CATWDGTYKKLF. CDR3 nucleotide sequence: TGTGCCACCTGGGACGGGACTTATAAGAAACTCTTT.